This TCR beta chain appears in the sequencing data of a study of T cell responses to AZD1222 COVID-19 vaccine. This CDR3 contains 15 residues. The ends were cut back, 0 bases at V and 3 bases at J, with 10 bases in the middle. Per the germline V gene, CDR1 is SGDLS and CDR2 is YYNGEE. As concerns this clone: The antigen is unknown.

Study outcomes and limitations: Mostly white British, mostly female donors; authors suggested clonal diversity may be underestimated. Reports indicate that nearly half of spike-specific TCRs are directed at unmutated variant regions. Mapped onto spike, vaccine-associated CD4 TCRs spanned it and were dominant at 160-218 and 743-854. Repertoire sampling was restricted to post-peak T cell response timepoints.

Generated by immunoSEQ multiplex PCR, the TCRdb table keeps only in-frame clones and is missing some. The table shows around 140,000 clones, with 65% to 90% occurring only once. The sample was peripheral blood, taken 28 days after the second dose of the MenACWY control vaccine. The chain uses TRBV9 and TRBJ2-1, with D possibly matching TRBD1 (6 bases). The receptor was derived from an adult who received the MenACWY meningococcal vaccine as a control. CDR3 protein: CASSVGQGRYNEQFF. The CDR3 DNA follows: TGTGCCAGCAGCGTAGGGCAGGGGCGCTACAATGAGCAGTTCTTC.